Sequencing of this T cell receptor (beta chain) was carried out in a study of blood T cell repertoires in COVID-19. For the study at large: Material from acute and convalescent COVID-19 was sourced from the United States, Italy and Spain.

This CDR3 contains 13 residues. CDR1 is SGHAT, CDR2 FQNNGV, per germline. The V gene end was trimmed by 8 bases and the J gene end by 6 bases; junction bases not matched to a gene: 6. The table came from immunoSEQ multiplex PCR; TCRdb's copy has only in-frame clones and leaves some out. The sample holds just over 300,000 clones, about nine tenths seen once. This TCR was sampled from a woman younger than 30 who had recovered from COVID-19. The genes are TRBV11-2 and TRBJ2-7, with 11 positions matching TRBD1. The sample consisted of PBMCs or T cells enriched from blood (not recorded which). CDR3 sequence reads: CASRDRGFLEQYF. The CDR3 nucleotides are TGTGCCAGCCGGGACAGGGGGTTCCTCGAGCAGTACTTC.